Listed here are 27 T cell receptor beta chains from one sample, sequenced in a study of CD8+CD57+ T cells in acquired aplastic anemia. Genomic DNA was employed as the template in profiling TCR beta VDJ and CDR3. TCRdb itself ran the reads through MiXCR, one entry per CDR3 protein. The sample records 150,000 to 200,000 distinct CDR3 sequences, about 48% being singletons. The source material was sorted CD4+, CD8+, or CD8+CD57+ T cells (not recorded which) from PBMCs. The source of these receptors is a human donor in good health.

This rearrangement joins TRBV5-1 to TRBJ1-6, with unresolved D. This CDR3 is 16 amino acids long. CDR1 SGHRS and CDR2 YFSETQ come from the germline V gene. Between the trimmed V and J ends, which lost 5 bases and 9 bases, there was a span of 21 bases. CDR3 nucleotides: TGCGCCAGCAGAACTTCCCCTTCCGTCCCCGTTTCACCCCTCCACTTT. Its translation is CASRTSPSVPVSPLHF.

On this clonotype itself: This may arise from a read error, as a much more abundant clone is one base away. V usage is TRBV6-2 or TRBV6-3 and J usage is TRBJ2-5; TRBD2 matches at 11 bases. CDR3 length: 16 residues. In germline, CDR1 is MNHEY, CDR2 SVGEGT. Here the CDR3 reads CANSLASSGGQETQYF. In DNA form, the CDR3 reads TGTGCCAACAGTTTAGCATCTAGCGGGGGGCAAGAGACCCAGTACTTC.

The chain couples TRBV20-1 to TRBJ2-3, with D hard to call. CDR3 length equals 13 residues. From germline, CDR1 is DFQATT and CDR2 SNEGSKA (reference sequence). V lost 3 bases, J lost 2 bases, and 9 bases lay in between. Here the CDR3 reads CSASGLNTDTQYF. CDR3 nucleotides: TGCAGTGCTAGTGGGCTGAACACAGATACGCAGTATTTT.

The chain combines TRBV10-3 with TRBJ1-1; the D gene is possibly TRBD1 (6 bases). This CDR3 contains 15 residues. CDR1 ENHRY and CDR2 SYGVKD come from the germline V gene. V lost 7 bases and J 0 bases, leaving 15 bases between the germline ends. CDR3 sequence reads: CAIIGEDSMNTEAFF. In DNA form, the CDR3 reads TGTGCCATCATAGGGGAGGACAGTATGAACACTGAAGCTTTCTTT.

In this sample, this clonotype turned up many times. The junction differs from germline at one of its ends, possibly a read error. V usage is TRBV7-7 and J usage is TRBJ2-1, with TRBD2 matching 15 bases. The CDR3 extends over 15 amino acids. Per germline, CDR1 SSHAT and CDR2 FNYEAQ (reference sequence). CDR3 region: CASSLRTSGGGEQFF. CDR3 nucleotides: TGTGCTAGCAGCTTACGGACTAGCGGGGGGGGTGAGCAGTTCTTC.

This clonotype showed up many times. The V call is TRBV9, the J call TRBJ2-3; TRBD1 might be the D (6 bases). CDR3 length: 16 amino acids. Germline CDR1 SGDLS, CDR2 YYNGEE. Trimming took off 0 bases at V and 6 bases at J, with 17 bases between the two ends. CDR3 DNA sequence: TGTGCCAGCAGCGTAGAGGGCAGGGGTCCTGTTGATACGCAGTATTTT. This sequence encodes CASSVEGRGPVDTQYF.

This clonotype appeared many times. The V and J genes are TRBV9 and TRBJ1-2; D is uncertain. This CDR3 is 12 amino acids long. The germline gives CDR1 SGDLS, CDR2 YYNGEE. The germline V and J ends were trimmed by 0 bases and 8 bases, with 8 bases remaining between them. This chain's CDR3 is CASSVASGGYTF. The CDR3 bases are TGTGCCAGCAGCGTAGCGAGTGGCGGCTACACCTTC.

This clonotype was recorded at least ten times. The CDR3 DNA follows: TGTGCCACCTCACCAGCTGGTGGGGGATCACCCCTCCACTTT. Translating it yields CATSPAGGGSPLHF. This sequence joins TRBV6-1 and TRBJ1-6, with D perhaps TRBD1 (5 bases). Per the germline V gene, CDR1 is MNHNS and CDR2 is SASEGT. The V end was cut by 10 bases, the J end by 10 bases, with 20 bases between. The CDR3 is made up of 14 amino acids.

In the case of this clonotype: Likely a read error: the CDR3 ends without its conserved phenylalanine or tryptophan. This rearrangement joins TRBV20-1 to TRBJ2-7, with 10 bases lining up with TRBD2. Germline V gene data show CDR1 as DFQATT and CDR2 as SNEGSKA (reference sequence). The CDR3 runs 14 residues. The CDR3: CSPTVGLAAAGQYY. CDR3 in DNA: TGCAGCCCCACCGTTGGACTAGCGGCTGCCGGGCAGTACTAC.

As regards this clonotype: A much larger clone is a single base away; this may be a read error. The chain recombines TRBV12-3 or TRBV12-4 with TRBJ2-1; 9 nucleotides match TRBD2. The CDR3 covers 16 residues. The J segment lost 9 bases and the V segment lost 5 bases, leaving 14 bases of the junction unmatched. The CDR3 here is CASSVDLAGVVCEQFF. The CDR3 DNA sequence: TGTGCCAGCAGTGTGGATTTAGCGGGGGTAGTATGTGAGCAGTTCTTC.

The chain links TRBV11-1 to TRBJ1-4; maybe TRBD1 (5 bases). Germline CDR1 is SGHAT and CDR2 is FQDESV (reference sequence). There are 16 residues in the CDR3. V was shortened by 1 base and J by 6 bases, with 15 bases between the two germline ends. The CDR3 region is CASSLVPGQGDEKLFF. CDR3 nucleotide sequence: TGTGCCAGCAGCTTAGTGCCAGGGCAGGGTGATGAAAAACTGTTTTTT.

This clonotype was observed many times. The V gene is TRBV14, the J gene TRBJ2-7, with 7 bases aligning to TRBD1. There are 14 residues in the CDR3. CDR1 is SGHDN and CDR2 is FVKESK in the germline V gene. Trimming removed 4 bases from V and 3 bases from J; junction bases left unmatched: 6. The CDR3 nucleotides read TGTGCCAGCAGCCCCCGCAGGGACAGCTACGAGCAGTACTTC. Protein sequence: CASSPRRDSYEQYF.

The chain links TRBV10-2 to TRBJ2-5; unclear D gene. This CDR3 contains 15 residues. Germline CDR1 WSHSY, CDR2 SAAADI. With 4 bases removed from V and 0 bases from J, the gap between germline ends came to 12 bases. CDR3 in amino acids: CASSAKSRYQETQYF. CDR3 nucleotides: TGCGCCAGCAGTGCCAAGAGCAGGTACCAAGAGACCCAGTACTTC.

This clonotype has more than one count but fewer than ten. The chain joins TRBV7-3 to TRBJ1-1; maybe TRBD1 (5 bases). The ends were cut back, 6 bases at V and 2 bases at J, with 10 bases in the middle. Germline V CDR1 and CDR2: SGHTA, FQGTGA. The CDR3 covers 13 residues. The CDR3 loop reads CASSDQGNTEAFF. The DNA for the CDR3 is TGTGCCAGCAGTGACCAGGGCAACACTGAAGCTTTCTTT.

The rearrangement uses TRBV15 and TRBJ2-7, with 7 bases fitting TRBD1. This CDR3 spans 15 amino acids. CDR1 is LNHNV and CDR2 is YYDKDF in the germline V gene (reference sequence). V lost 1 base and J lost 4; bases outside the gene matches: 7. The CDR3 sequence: CATSRGGNRGYEQYF. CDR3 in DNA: TGTGCCACCAGCAGAGGGGGAAACAGGGGTTACGAGCAGTACTTC.

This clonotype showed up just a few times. The CDR3: CASSYRMLAGGHPSTDTQYF. CDR3 nucleotides: TGTGCCAGCAGTTACCGGATGCTAGCGGGGGGCCACCCTAGCACAGATACGCAGTATTTT. The rearrangement uses TRBV6-2 or TRBV6-3 and TRBJ2-3; 11 nucleotides line up with TRBD2. The junction had 13 bases not matched to a gene; V was cut back by 2 bases and J by 0 bases. This CDR3 has 20 amino acids. CDR1 is MNHEY and CDR2 is SVGEGT in the germline V gene.

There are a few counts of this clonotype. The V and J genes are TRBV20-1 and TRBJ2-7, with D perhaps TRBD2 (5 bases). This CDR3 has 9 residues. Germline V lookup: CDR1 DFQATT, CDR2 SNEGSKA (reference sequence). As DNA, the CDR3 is TGCAGGAGGGTCTACGAGCAGTACTTC. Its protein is CRRVYEQYF.

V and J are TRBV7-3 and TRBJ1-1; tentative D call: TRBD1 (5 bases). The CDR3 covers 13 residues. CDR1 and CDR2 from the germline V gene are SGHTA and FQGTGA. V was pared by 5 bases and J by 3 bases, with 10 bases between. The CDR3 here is CASSPGLYTEAFF. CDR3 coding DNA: TGTGCCAGCAGCCCGGGACTATACACTGAAGCTTTCTTT.

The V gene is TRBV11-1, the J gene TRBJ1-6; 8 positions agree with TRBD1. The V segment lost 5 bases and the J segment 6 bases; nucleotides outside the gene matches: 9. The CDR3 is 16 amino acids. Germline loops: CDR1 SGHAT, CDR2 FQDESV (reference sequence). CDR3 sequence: CASSADRVGANSPLHF. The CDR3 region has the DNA TGTGCCAGCAGCGCGGACAGGGTGGGTGCTAATTCACCCCTCCACTTT.

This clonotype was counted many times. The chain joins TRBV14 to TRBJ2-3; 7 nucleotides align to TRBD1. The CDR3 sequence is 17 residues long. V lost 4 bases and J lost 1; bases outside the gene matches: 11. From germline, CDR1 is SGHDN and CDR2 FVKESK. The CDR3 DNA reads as TGTGCCAGCAGCCCAGTATACAGGGGAGCTGGCACAGATACGCAGTATTTT. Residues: CASSPVYRGAGTDTQYF. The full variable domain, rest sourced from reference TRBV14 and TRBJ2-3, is EAGVTQFPSHSVIEKGQTVTLRCDPISGHDNLYWYRRVMGKEIKFLLHFVKESKQDESGMPNNRFLAERTGGTYSTLKVQPAELEDSGVYFCASSPVYRGAGTDTQYFGPGTRLTVL.

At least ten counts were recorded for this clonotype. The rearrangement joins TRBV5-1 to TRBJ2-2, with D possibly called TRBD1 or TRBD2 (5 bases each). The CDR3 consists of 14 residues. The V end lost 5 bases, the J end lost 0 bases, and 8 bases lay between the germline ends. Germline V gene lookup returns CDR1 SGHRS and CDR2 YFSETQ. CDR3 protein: CASRSGPNTGELFF. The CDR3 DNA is TGCGCCAGCAGGTCGGGACCGAACACCGGGGAGCTGTTTTTT.

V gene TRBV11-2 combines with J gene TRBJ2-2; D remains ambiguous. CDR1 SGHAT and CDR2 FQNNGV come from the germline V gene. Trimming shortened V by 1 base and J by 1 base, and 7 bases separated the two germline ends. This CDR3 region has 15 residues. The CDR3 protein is CASSLAFGNTGELFF. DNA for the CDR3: TGTGCCAGCAGCTTAGCATTCGGGAACACCGGGGAGCTGTTTTTT.

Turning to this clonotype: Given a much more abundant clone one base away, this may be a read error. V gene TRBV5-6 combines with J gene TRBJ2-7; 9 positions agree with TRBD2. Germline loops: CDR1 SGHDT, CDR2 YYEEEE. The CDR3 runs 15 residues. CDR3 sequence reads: CGSSLLGSGSYEQYF. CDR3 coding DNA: TGTGGCAGCAGCTTGTTGGGTAGCGGGAGCTACGAGCAGTACTTC.

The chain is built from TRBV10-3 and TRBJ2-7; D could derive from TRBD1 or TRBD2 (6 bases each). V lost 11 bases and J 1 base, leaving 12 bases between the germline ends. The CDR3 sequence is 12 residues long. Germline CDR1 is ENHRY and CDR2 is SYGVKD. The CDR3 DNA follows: TGTGCCGCCCAGGGGAGGTCCTACGAGCAGTACTTC. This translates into CAAQGRSYEQYF.

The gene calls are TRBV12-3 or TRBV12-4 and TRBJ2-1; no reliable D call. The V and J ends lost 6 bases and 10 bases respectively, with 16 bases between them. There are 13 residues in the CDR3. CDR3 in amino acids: CASSPTPLMEQFF. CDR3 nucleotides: TGTGCCAGCAGCCCGACACCATTAATGGAGCAGTTCTTC.

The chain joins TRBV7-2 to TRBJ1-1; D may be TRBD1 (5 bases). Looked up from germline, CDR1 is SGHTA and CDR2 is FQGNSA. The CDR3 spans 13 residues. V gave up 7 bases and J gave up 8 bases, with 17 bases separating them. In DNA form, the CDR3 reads TGTGCCAGCACATCAGGGAGGAGGACCGAAGCTTTCTTT. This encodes CASTSGRRTEAFF. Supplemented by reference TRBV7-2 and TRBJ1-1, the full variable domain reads GAGVSQSPSNKVTEKGKDVELRCDPISGHTALYWYRQSLGQGLEFLIYFQGNSAPDKSGLPSDRFSAERTGGSVSTLTIQRTQQEDSAVYLCASTSGRRTEAFFGQGTRLTVV.

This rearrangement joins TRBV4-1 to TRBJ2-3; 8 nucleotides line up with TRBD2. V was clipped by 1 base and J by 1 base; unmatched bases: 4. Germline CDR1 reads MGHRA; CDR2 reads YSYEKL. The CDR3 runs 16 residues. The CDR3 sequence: CASSQGQAGGTDTQYF. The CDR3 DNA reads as TGCGCCAGCAGCCAAGGGCAAGCGGGGGGCACAGATACGCAGTATTTT.